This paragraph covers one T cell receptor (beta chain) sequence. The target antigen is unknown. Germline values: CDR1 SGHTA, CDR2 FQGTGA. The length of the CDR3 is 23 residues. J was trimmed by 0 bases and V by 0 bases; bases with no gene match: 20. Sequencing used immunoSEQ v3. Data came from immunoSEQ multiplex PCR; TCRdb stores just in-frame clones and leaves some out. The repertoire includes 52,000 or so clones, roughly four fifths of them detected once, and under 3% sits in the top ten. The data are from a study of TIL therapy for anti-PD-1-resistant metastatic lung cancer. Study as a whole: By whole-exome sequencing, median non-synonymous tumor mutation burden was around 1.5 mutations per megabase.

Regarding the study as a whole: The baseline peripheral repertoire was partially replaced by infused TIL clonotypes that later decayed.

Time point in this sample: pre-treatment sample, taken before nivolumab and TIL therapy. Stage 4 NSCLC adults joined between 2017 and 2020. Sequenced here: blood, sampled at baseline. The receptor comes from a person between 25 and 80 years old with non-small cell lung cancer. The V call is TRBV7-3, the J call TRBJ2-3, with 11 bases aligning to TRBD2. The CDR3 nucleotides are TGTGCCAGCAGCTTAACTTTAGCGGGAGGGCCCTCCACCAATCCGTCGAGCACAGATACGCAGTATTTT. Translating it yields CASSLTLAGGPSTNPSSTDTQYF.